These 8 T cell receptor beta chains were all obtained from the same sample, sequenced in a study of cytomegalovirus exposure and HLA in healthy donors. Vbeta (60) and Jbeta (13) primers were used in the PCR. Assay: immunoSEQ multiplex PCR; the TCRdb copy retains only in-frame clones and omits some. The sample carries approximately 100,000 clones, around 77% recorded once. The specimen sequenced was PBMCs. The receptors shown here come from a middle-aged man in good health and CMV-seropositive.

The J gene is TRBJ2-4, the V gene TRBV10-1; 8 bases are shared with TRBD1. Germline V CDR1 and CDR2: WNHNN, SYGVQD (reference sequence). This CDR3 contains 14 residues. The trim removed 3 bases at V and 2 bases at J, leaving 0 bases unmatched. The DNA for the CDR3 is TGCGCCAGCAGTGACAGGGGGCCCAAAAACATTCAGTACTTC. This codes for CASSDRGPKNIQYF.

The chain employs TRBV5-1 and TRBJ2-5, with 8 bases fitting TRBD1. The junction had 12 bases not matched to a gene; V was cut back by 4 bases and J by 4 bases. Germline loops: CDR1 SGHRS, CDR2 YFSETQ. The CDR3 spans 16 residues. The CDR3 loop is CASSIGGQGGRETQYF. The CDR3 bases are TGCGCCAGCAGCATAGGCGGACAGGGTGGGCGAGAGACCCAGTACTTC.

V is TRBV11-1 and J is TRBJ1-6; D gene unclear. Germline assignment: CDR1 SGHAT and CDR2 FQDESV (reference sequence). The length of the CDR3 is 12 residues. V was shortened by 4 bases and J by 9 bases, with 7 bases between the two germline ends. This chain's CDR3 is CASSSPSSPLHF. CDR3 nucleotides: TGTGCCAGCAGCTCCCCGAGTTCACCCCTCCACTTT.

This chain joins TRBV6-5 and TRBJ1-4, with D possibly matching TRBD1 (5 bases). The CDR3 covers 13 residues. CDR1 is MNHEY and CDR2 is SVGAGI in the germline V gene. Trimming took 4 bases from V and 4 from J, leaving 7 bases between them. CDR3: CASSLGVNEKLFF. The CDR3 DNA reads as TGTGCCAGCAGTTTAGGGGTTAATGAAAAACTGTTTTTT.

Only one count was recorded for this clone. The chain is built from TRBV7-9 and TRBJ1-1; TRBD1 might be the D (5 bases). Per germline, CDR1 SEHNR and CDR2 FQNEAQ (reference sequence). With 5 bases removed from V and 2 bases from J, the gap between germline ends came to 15 bases. This CDR3 is 15 amino acids long. CDR3 bases: TGTGCCAGCAGCCAAAGAGACCAGGGAAACACTGAAGCTTTCTTT. As protein: CASSQRDQGNTEAFF.

This chain connects TRBV2 to TRBJ2-7; possible D gene TRBD1, 6 bases. Germline V lookup: CDR1 SNHLY, CDR2 FYNNEI. The V and J ends lost 6 bases and 0 bases respectively, with 9 bases between them. CDR3 length: 13 residues. The CDR3 region is CASRWDNSYEQYF. DNA for the CDR3: TGTGCCAGCAGGTGGGACAACTCCTACGAGCAGTACTTC.

Of note for this clone: One junction end does not reproduce the germline sequence, and a read error may be involved. V is TRBV11-2 and J is TRBJ1-6, with 8 bases aligning to TRBD1. Germline V gene lookup returns CDR1 SGHAT and CDR2 FQNNGV. The CDR3 runs to 14 residues. In DNA, the CDR3 is TGTGTCAGCAGCCTCGGACAGGGTTCTTCACCCCTCCACTTT. This sequence encodes CVSSLGQGSSPLHF.

The chain joins TRBV5-1 to TRBJ1-1; 8 bases are shared with TRBD1. The CDR3 spans 17 residues. Trimming cost V 0 bases and J 4 bases; bases outside gene matches: 11. CDR1 SGHRS and CDR2 YFSETQ come from the germline V gene. The CDR3 DNA reads TGCGCCAGCAGCTTGGGGACAGGGCGCCCTTTGGGCACTGAAGCTTTCTTT. This translates into CASSLGTGRPLGTEAFF.